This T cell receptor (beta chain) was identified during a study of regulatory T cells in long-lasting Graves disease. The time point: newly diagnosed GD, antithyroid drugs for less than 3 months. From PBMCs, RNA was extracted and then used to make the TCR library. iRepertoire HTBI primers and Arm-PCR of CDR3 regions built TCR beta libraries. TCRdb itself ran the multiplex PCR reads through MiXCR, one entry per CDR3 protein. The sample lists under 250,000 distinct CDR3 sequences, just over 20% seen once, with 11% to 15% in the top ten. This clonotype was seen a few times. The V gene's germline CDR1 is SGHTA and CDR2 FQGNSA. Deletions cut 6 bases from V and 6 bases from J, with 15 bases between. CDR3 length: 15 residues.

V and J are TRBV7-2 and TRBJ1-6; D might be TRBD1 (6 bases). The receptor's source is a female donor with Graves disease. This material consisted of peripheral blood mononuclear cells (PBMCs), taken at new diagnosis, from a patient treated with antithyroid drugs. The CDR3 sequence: CASRSGAGANSPLHF. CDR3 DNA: TGTGCCAGCAGGTCGGGGGCAGGGGCTAATTCACCCCTCCACTTT. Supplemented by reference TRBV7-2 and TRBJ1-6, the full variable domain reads GAGVSQSPSNKVTEKGKDVELRCDPISGHTALYWYRQSLGQGLEFLIYFQGNSAPDKSGLPSDRFSAERTGGSVSTLTIQRTQQEDSAVYLCASRSGAGANSPLHFGNGTRLTVT.